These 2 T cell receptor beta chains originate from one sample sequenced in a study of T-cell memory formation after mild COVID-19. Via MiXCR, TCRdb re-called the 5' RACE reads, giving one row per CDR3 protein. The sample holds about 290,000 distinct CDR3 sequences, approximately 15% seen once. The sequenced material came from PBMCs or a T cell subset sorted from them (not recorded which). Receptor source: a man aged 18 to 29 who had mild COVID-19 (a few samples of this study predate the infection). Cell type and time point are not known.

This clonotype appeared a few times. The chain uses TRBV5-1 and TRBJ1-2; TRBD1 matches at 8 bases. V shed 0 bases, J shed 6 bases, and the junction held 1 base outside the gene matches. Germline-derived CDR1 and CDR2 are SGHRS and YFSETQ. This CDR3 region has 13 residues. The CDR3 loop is CASSLGTGNGYTF. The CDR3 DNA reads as TGCGCCAGCAGCTTGGGGACAGGGAATGGCTACACCTTC.

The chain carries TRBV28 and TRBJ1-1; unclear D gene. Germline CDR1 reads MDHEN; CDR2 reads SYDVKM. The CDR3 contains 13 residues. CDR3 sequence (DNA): TGTGCACTACTTCCGGAGACGAAGGCTGAAGCTTTCTTT. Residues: CALLPETKAEAFF.